These 15 T cell receptor beta chains came from one sample sequenced in a study of blood T cells in healthy people across ages. A J-beta primer mix and a sample-barcoded 5' primer were used in a second PCR of about 7 to 12 cycles. TCRdb processed the 5' RACE reads anew with MiXCR; each CDR3 protein has one entry. Of over 1,500,000 distinct CDR3 sequences listed, more than 35% are singletons. The sample comprised blood. The receptors originated from a human donor in good health.

This clonotype showed up just a few times. The chain combines TRBV5-6 with TRBJ1-2; TRBD1 agrees at 10 bases. The CDR3 totals 13 residues. J gave up 8 bases and V 5 bases, and 6 bases lay outside the gene matches. CDR1 and CDR2 (germline): SGHDT, YYEEEE. The CDR3 nucleotides read TGTGCCAGCAGTTGGGACAGGGGTGGCGGCTACACCTTC. Its protein product is CASSWDRGGGYTF.

This clonotype was observed a handful of times. The chain uses TRBV5-1 and TRBJ2-5; no reliable D call. V was pared by 1 base and J by 5 bases, with 9 bases between. Germline V gene lookup returns CDR1 SGHRS and CDR2 YFSETQ. There are 13 residues in the CDR3. CDR3 nucleotides: TGCGCCAGCAGCTTGTTTTACACCGAGACCCAGTACTTC. It specifies CASSLFYTETQYF.

The rearrangement joins TRBV28 to TRBJ1-6, with 12 bases that match TRBD1. Germline CDR1 is MDHEN and CDR2 is SYDVKM. V was pared by 6 bases and J by 9 bases, with 9 bases of the junction left unmatched. The CDR3 is made up of 16 amino acids. This CDR3 reads CASRSTGTGGRSPLHF. DNA for the CDR3: TGTGCCAGCAGGTCTACCGGGACAGGGGGCCGTTCACCCCTCCACTTT.

In its sample, this clonotype was seen a few times. V usage is TRBV6-2 or TRBV6-3 and J usage is TRBJ2-1, with D perhaps given as TRBD1 or TRBD2 (5 bases each). The CDR3 has 12 amino acids. Germline V gene sequence: CDR1 MNHEY, CDR2 SVGEGT. V lost 2 bases to trimming and J lost 12 bases, with 11 bases between them. CDR3 protein: CASSYGTLLQFF. The DNA for the CDR3 is TGTGCCAGCAGTTACGGGACCCTCTTGCAGTTCTTC.

In its sample, this clonotype was seen a few times. The genes are TRBV15 and TRBJ1-4; D ambiguous. Deletions cut 5 bases from V and 8 bases from J, with 15 bases between. The CDR3 is 14 amino acids. Germline loops: CDR1 LNHNV, CDR2 YYDKDF (reference sequence). CDR3: CATSGYSRGEKLFF. Here the CDR3 DNA reads TGTGCCACCAGCGGCTACAGCCGCGGCGAAAAACTGTTTTTT.

The V and J genes are TRBV14 and TRBJ2-1; TRBD2 is a possible D gene (6 bases). CDR3 size: 12 residues. V lost 4 bases and J lost 12, with 13 bases in between. The germline gives CDR1 SGHDN, CDR2 FVKESK. The CDR3 protein is CASSPYEGLQFF. CDR3 nucleotide sequence: TGTGCCAGCAGCCCTTATGAGGGACTGCAGTTCTTC.

This clonotype was seen a handful of times. J is TRBJ1-2 and V is TRBV18; D not certain. Trimming took 2 bases from V and 4 from J, leaving 8 bases between them. This CDR3 is built from 13 residues. Germline assignment: CDR1 KGHSH and CDR2 LQKENI. CDR3 in DNA: TGTGCCAGCTCACCAGAGTACGGCTATGGCTACACCTTC. Translating it yields CASSPEYGYGYTF.

This clonotype was counted a few times. The genes are TRBV21-1 and TRBJ2-4; no DNA check was done on the table's D call, TRBD2. The DNA end favors TRBJ2-7, so the J call may be wrong. TRBV21-1 is a recognized pseudogene. This CDR3 spans 16 amino acids. CDR3 loop: CASSPWRGSMQNEQYF. The CDR3 DNA sequence: TGTGCCAGCAGCCCCTGGCGGGGTTCAATGCAAAACGAGCAGTACTTC.

The chain is built from TRBV29-1 and TRBJ1-1; D not certain. CDR1 and CDR2 (germline): SQVTM, ANQGSEA. V lost 5 bases, J lost 0 bases, and 10 bases lay in between. The CDR3 runs 13 residues. CDR3: CSVRARLNTEAFF. The CDR3 nucleotides are TGCAGCGTTCGAGCCCGGCTGAACACTGAAGCTTTCTTT.

This clonotype has only a few counts. The chain uses TRBV4-3 and TRBJ2-2; tentative D call: TRBD1 (6 bases). This CDR3 is built from 16 residues. Deletions cut 0 bases from V and 4 bases from J, with 12 bases between. Germline V gene sequence: CDR1 LGHNA, CDR2 YSLEER. CDR3 DNA sequence: TGCGCCAGCAGCCAAGATTTACAGGGAGTCACCGGGGAGCTGTTTTTT. Protein sequence: CASSQDLQGVTGELFF.

V gene TRBV4-1 combines with J gene TRBJ2-3; D not resolved. The CDR3 loop spans 16 amino acids. Per the germline V gene, CDR1 is MGHRA and CDR2 is YSYEKL. Trimming took off 3 bases at V and 6 bases at J, with 19 bases between the two ends. CDR3 bases: TGCGCCAGCAGCCACGATGCCCTGAACGGTGACGATACGCAGTATTTT. Its translation is CASSHDALNGDDTQYF.

This clonotype occurred many times. The rearrangement uses TRBV12-3 or TRBV12-4 and TRBJ2-7; D remains ambiguous. The CDR3 spans 14 residues. V lost 6 bases and J lost 6, with 18 bases in between. CDR3 sequence (DNA): TGTGCCAGCAGGCCCCCGGGCTCCCTCAGCGAGCAGTACTTC. The encoded protein is CASRPPGSLSEQYF.

The chain couples TRBV5-1 to TRBJ2-3; D ambiguous. This CDR3 is 16 amino acids long. CDR1 is SGHRS and CDR2 is YFSETQ in the germline V gene. Trimming removed 4 bases at V and 0 bases at J, with 15 bases between. This chain's CDR3 is CASSIRTTISTDTQYF. In DNA, the CDR3 is TGCGCCAGCAGCATCCGGACCACGATTAGCACAGATACGCAGTATTTT.

The J gene is TRBJ2-1, the V gene TRBV2; TRBD1 agrees at 7 bases. The J call may be wrong; the DNA end is better matched by TRBJ2-7. The germline gives CDR1 SNHLY, CDR2 FYNNEI. This CDR3 is built from 12 residues. The CDR3 DNA sequence: TGTGCCAGCAGGGGACAGAATTACGAGCAGTACTTC. The encoded protein is CASRGQNYEQYF.

The chain combines TRBV28 with TRBJ1-5; D remains ambiguous. Trimming took 6 bases from V and 3 from J, leaving 18 bases between them. This CDR3 comprises 16 residues. The germline CDR1 and CDR2 sequences are MDHEN and SYDVKM. The CDR3 loop reads CASREGRTANNQPQHF. The CDR3 nucleotides are TGTGCCAGCAGGGAAGGGAGGACGGCGAACAATCAGCCCCAGCATTTT.